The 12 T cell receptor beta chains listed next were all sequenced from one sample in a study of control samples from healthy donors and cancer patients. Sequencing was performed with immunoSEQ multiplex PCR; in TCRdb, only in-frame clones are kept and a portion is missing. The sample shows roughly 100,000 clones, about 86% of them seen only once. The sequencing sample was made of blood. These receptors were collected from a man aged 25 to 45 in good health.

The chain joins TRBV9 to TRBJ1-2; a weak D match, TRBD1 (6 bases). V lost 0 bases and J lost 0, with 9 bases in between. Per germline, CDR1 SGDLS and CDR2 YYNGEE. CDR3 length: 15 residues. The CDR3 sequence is CASSVVEGANYGYTF. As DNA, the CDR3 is TGTGCCAGCAGCGTAGTAGAGGGGGCTAACTATGGCTACACCTTC.

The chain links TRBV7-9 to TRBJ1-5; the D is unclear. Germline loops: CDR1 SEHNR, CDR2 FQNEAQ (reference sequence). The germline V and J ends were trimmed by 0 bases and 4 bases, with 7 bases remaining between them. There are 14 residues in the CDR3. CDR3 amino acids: CASSLATGNQPQHF. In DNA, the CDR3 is TGTGCCAGCAGCTTAGCCACGGGGAATCAGCCCCAGCATTTT.

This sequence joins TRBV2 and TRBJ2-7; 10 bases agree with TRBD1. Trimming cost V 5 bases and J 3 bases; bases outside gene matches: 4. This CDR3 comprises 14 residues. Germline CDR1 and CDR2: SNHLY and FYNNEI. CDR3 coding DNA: TGTGCCAGCAGTCTCGGGACAGGGGTCTACGAGCAGTACTTC. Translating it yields CASSLGTGVYEQYF.

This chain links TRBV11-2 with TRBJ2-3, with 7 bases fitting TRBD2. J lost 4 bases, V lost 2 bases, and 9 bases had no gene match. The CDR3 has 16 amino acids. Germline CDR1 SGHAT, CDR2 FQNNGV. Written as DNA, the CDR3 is TGTGCCAGCAGCTTACGGGGGTTGCTAGCGGCAGATACGCAGTATTTT. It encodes CASSLRGLLAADTQYF.

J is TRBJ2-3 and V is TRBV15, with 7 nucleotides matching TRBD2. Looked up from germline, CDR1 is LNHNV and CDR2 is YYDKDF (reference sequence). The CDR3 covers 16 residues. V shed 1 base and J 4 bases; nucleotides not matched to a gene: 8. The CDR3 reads CATSRAGGSKADTQYF. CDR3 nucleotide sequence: TGTGCCACCAGCAGAGCCGGCGGGAGCAAGGCAGATACGCAGTATTTT.

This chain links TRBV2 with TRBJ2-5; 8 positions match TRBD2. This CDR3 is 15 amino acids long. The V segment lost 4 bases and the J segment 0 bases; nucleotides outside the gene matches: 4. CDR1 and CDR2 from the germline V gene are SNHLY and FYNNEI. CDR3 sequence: CASSVGGRHQETQYF. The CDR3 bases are TGTGCCAGCAGTGTGGGCGGGAGGCACCAAGAGACCCAGTACTTC.

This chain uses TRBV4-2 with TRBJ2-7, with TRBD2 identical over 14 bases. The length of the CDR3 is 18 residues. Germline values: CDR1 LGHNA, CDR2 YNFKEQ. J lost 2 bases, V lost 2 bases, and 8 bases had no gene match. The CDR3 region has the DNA TGTGCCAGCAGCCAAAAGACTAGCGGGAGGGCCGGGACCTACGAGCAGTACTTC. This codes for CASSQKTSGRAGTYEQYF.

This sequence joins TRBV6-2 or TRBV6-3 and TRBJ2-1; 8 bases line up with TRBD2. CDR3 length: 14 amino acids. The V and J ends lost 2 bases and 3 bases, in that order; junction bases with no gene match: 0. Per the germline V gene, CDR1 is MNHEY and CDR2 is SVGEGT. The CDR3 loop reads CASSYAGGYNEQFF. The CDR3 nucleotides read TGTGCCAGCAGTTACGCGGGGGGCTACAATGAGCAGTTCTTC.

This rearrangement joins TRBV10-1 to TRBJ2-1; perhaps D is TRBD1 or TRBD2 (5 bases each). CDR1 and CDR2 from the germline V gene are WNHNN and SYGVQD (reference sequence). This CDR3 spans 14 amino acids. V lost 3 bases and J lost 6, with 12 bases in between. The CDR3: CASSDPGRINEQFF. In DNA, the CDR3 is TGCGCCAGCAGTGACCCAGGGAGAATCAATGAGCAGTTCTTC.

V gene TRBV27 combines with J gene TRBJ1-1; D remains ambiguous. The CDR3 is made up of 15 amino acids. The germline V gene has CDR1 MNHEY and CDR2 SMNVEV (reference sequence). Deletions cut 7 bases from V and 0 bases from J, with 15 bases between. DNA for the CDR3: TGTGCCAGCACCCCAATGGGTAAAGTGAACACTGAAGCTTTCTTT. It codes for CASTPMGKVNTEAFF.

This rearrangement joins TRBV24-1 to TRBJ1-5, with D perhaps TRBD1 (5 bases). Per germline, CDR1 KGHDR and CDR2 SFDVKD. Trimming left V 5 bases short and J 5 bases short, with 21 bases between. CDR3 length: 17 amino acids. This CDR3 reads CATSGGKGRSAYQPQHF. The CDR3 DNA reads TGTGCCACCAGTGGAGGTAAGGGACGGAGCGCCTATCAGCCCCAGCATTTT.

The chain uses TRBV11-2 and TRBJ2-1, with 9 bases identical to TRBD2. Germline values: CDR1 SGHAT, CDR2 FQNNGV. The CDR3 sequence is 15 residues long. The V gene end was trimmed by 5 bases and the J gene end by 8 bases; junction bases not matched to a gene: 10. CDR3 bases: TGTGCCAGCAGCCCCGATGGCGGGAGGGGGGATGAGCAGTTCTTC. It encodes CASSPDGGRGDEQFF.